This T cell receptor (beta chain) was retrieved from a study of PD-1 blockade in classical Hodgkin lymphoma. The data were produced by immunoSEQ multiplex PCR, yet TCRdb's version contains in-frame clones alone and is incomplete. Among under 30,000 clones listed, roughly 80% were seen once. Germline loops: CDR1 SEHNR, CDR2 FQNEAQ (reference sequence). Trimming took 1 base from V and 3 from J, leaving 7 bases between them. This CDR3 is 13 amino acids long. Every patient had relapsed following autologous stem cell transplantation, and cohorts differed in brentuximab vedotin exposure. Thawed PBMCs were the source of CD4+ T cells, purified by magnetic negative selection. Under best response, outcomes were complete response, partial response or progressive disease. Concerning this clone: What it recognizes is unknown.

Points from the study as a whole: At C4D1, TCR diversity had climbed significantly for CD4+ cells, though not for CD8+ cells. Lower baseline TCR diversity marked trial partial responders and progressors.

The gene calls are TRBV7-9 and TRBJ2-7; no reliable D call. This specimen consisted of CD4+ T cells from blood, obtained at baseline. The receptor's source is a human donor with classical Hodgkin lymphoma. In DNA, the CDR3 is TGTGCCAGCAGCTTAGACAGCTACTACGAGCAGTACTTC. This encodes CASSLDSYYEQYF.